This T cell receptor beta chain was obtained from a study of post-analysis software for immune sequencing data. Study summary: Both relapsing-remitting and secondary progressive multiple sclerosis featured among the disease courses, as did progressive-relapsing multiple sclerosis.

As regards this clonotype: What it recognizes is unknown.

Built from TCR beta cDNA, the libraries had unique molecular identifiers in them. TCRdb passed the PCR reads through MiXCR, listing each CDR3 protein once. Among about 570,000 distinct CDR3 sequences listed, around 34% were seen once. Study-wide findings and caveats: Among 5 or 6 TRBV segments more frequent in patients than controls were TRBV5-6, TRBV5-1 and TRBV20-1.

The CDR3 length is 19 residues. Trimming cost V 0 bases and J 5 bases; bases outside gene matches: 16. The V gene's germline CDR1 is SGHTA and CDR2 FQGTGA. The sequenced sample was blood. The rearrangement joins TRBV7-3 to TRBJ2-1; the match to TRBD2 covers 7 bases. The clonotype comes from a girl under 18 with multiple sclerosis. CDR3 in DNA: TGTGCCAGCAGCTTAACCGGACTCCCCAGGGCGGGGGAAAACAATGAGCAGTTCTTC. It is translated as CASSLTGLPRAGENNEQFF.